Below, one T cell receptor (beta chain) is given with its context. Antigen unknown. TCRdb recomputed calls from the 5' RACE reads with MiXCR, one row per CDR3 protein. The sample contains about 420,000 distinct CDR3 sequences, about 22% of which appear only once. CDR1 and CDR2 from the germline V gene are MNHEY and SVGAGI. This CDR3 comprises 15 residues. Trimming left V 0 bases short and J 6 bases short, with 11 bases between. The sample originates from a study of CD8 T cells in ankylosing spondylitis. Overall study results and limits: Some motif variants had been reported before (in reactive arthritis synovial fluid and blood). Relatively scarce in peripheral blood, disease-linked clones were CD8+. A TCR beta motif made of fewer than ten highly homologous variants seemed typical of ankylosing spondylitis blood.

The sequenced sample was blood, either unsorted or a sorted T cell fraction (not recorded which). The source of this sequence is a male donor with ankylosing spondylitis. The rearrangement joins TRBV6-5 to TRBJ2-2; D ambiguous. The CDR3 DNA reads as TGTGCCAGCAGTTACTCGATTCCCGAGGCCGGGGAGCTGTTTTTT. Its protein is CASSYSIPEAGELFF.